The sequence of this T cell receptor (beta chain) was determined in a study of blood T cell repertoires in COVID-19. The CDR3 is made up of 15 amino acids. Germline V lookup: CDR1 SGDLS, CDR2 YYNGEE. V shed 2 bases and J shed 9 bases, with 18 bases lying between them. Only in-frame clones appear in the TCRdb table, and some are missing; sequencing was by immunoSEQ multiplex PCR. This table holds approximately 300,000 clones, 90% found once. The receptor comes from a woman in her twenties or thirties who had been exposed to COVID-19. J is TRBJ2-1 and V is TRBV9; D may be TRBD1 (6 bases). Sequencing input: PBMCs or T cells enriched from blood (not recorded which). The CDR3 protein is CASSVGTGQVGEQFF. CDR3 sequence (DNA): TGTGCCAGCAGCGTCGGAACAGGGCAGGTAGGTGAGCAGTTCTTC.